The T cell receptor (beta chain) under discussion was sequenced for a study of response to subunit inactivated influenza vaccine. Points on this clonotype: What it binds is unknown.

TCRdb re-analysed the RT-PCR reads in MiXCR, keeping a single row per CDR3 protein. The sample holds roughly 160,000 distinct CDR3 sequences, roughly a tenth seen once. Whole-study findings and limits: Each seasonal influenza vaccination, the authors suggested, recruits few new T cells.

The receptor's source is a man between 45 and 75 years old who received an inactivated influenza vaccine. This material consisted of CD8+ T cells sorted from PBMCs, taken roughly 24 months after vaccination.

CDR3 nucleotide sequence: TGCGCCAGCAGCTTGGCCGGGACAGGTCGTAGGACCGGGGAGCTGTTTTTT. The encoded protein is CASSLAGTGRRTGELFF. This rearrangement joins TRBV5-1 to TRBJ2-2, with TRBD1 matching 8 bases. V shed 0 bases and J 5 bases; nucleotides not matched to a gene: 9. Germline V gives CDR1 SGHRS, CDR2 YFSETQ. This CDR3 has 17 residues. Complete variable domain (other parts from reference TRBV5-1 and TRBJ2-2): KAGVTQTPRYLIKTRGQQVTLSCSPISGHRSVSWYQQTPGQGLQFLFEYFSETQRNKGNFPGRFSGRQFSNSRSEMNVSTLELGDSALYLCASSLAGTGRRTGELFFGEGSRLTVL.